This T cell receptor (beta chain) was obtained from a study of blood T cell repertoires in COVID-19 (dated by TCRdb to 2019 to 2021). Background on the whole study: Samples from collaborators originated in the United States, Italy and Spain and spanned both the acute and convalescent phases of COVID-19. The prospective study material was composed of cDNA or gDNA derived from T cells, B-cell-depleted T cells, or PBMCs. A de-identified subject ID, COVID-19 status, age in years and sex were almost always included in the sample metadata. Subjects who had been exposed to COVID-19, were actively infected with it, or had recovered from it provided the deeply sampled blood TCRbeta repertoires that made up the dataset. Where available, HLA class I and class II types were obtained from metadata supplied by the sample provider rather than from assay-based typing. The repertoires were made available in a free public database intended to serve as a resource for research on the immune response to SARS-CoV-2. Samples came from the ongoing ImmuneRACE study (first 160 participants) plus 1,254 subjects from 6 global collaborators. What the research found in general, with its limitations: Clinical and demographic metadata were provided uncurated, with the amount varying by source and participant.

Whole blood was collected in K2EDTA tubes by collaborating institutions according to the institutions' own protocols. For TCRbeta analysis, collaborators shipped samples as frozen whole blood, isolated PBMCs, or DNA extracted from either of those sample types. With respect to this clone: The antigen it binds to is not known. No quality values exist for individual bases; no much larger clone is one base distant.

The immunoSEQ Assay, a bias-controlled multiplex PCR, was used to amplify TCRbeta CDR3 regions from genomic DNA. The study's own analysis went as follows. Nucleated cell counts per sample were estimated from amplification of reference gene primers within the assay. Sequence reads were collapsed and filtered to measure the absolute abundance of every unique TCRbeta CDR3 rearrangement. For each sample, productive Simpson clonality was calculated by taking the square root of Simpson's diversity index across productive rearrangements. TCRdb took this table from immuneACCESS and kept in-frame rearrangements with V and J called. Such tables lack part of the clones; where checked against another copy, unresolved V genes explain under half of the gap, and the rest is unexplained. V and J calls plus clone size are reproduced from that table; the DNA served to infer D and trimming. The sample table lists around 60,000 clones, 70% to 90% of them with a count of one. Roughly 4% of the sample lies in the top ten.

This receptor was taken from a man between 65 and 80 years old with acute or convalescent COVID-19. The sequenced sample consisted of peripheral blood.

The DNA sequence is given as TGTGCCAGCAGCACGGACAGGGGCCCGAACTACGAGCAGTACTTC. Protein translation: CASSTDRGPNYEQYF. In this chain, TRBV7-2 is recombined with TRBJ2-7; 9 central nucleotides agree with TRBD1. V is pruned by 5 bases and J by 3 bases, leaving 8 bases of the junction without a gene match. Including the terminal cysteine and phenylalanine, the CDR3 comprises 15 residues. Just CDR3 DNA is preserved here, 45 bases in frame from base 1. The CDR1 and CDR2 encoded by the germline V gene are SGHTA and FQGNSA.